A selection of T cell receptor beta chains follows, all from one sample in a study of T cells in Graves' hyperthyroidism and ophthalmopathy. In TCRdb, the multiplex PCR reads were re-called with MiXCR into one record per CDR3 protein. There are hundreds of thousands of distinct CDR3 sequences in the sample; over 12% occur only once, and around 27% lies in the top ten. Sequencing was done on a sample of blood. These receptors were obtained from a man in his fifties or sixties with Graves' ophthalmopathy. CDR3s include the opening cysteine and the closing phenylalanine or tryptophan. The order of the fields is J gene, D gene, clone size, CDR3 length, V gene, CDR3 DNA, CDR3 protein. D genes are given only for firm matches. Not every row has a clone size; where given, it reads once, few, many or a size class.

TRBJ2-1	TRBD2	NA	15	TRBV30	TGTGCCTGGAGTGTAGCTAGCGGGAGTTTGGATGAGCAGTTCTTC	CAWSVASGSLDEQFF
TRBJ2-1	TRBD1	few	14	TRBV10-3	TGTGCCATCAGCCCGGGACAGGGGGTTTTTGAGCAGTTCTTC	CAISPGQGVFEQFF
TRBJ2-5	TRBD1	many	15	TRBV28	TGTGCCAGCAGTGAGACAGGGGGCAAGAGAGAGACCCAGTACTTC	CASSETGGKRETQYF
TRBJ2-5	NA	NA	11	TRBV5-1	TGCGCCAGCAGCGAGGAGGTGACCCAGTACTTC	CASSEEVTQYF
TRBJ2-1	NA	NA	15	TRBV4-2	TGTGCCAGCAGCCAAGATCTTAGTGAGTACAATGAGCAGTTCTTC	CASSQDLSEYNEQFF
TRBJ2-7	TRBD1	many	13	TRBV12-3/TRBV12-4	TGTGCCAGCAGCGGACAGGGGGCGGGGGAGCAGTACTTC	CASSGQGAGEQYF
TRBJ2-1	TRBD2	NA	14	TRBV20-1	TGCAGTGCTAAGACTAGCGGGAGGGCCTATGAGCAGTTCTTC	CSAKTSGRAYEQFF
TRBJ2-5	NA	many	11	TRBV24-1	TGTGCCACCGAGAGGGATGAGACCCAGTACTTC	CATERDETQYF
TRBJ1-2	NA	NA	14	TRBV24-1	TGTGCCACCAGTGATTTAGGCAGGAACTATGGCTACACCTTC	CATSDLGRNYGYTF
TRBJ2-5	NA	NA	13	TRBV7-8	TGTGCCAGCAGCTTGGCCCCGGGACGGGCGAGGTACTTC	CASSLAPGRARYF
TRBJ2-5	NA	many	14	TRBV20-1	TGCAGTGCTAAGACTAGTTCCTTCTTCAGGGCGGAGTACTTC	CSAKTSSFFRAEYF
TRBJ1-1	NA	few	16	TRBV27	TGTGCCAGCGGCCACCTGGGGGTATCCGTGAACACTGAAGCTTTCTTT	CASGHLGVSVNTEAFF
TRBJ1-4	NA	NA	12	TRBV15	TGTGCCACGTCCAGGTCTCCGGGAAAACTGTTTTTT	CATSRSPGKLFF
TRBJ1-4	NA	NA	17	TRBV6-1	TGTGCCAGCAGTGAAGAGGGGACCGCCGCAACTAATGAAAAACTGTTTTTT	CASSEEGTAATNEKLFF
TRBJ1-2	NA	NA	13	TRBV30	TGTGCCTGGAGTGAGGGGTTTAGCTATGGCTACACCTTC	CAWSEGFSYGYTF
TRBJ1-2	TRBD1	many	14	TRBV30	TGTGCCTGTGGGGGGACAGGGTCGATTCTTGGCTACACCTTC	CACGGTGSILGYTF
TRBJ2-3	NA	many	15	TRBV7-8	TGTGCCAGCAGCTTTTCCTCAGGGGACACAGATACGCAGTATTTT	CASSFSSGDTDTQYF
TRBJ1-1	NA	few	14	TRBV4-1	TGCGCCAGCAGCCAAGATGGAGGCACTCGGAGAGCTTTCTTT	CASSQDGGTRRAFF